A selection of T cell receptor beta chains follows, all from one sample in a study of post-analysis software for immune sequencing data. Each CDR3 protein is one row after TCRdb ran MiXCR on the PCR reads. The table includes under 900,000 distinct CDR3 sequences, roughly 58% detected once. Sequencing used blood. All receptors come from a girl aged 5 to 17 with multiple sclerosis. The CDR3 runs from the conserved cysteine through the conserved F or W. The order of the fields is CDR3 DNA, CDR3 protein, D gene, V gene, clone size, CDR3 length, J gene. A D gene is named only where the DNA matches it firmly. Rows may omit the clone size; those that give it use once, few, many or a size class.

TGTGCCAGCAGCTCACTAGCGGGGGTCCAAGAGACCCAGTACTTC CASSSLAGVQETQYF TRBD2 TRBV5-5 . 15 TRBJ2-5
TGTGCCAGCGGCGTGGACAGTTTAGCCAAAAACATTCAGTACTTC CASGVDSLAKNIQYF . TRBV9 . 15 TRBJ2-4
TGTGCCAGCAGTTCTCCGGGACTAACTAAGTTCCAGCAGTTCTTC CASSSPGLTKFQQFF TRBD2 TRBV2 . 15 TRBJ2-1
TGTGCCAGCAGCTTTCCCAGTCCGACAGGGCTGAGGGAGACCCAGTACTTC CASSFPSPTGLRETQYF TRBD1 TRBV7-9 . 17 TRBJ2-5
TGTGCCAGCAGCCAGACCCCCGACGGGACCCAGTACTTC CASSQTPDGTQYF . TRBV4-2 . 13 TRBJ2-5
TGTGCCAGCAGCTTCACCGACCGTAACTATGGCTACACCTTC CASSFTDRNYGYTF . TRBV11-1 . 14 TRBJ1-2
TGTGCCAGCAGTCCGGGGCAGGGCGGGGTGAATACGCAGTATTTT CASSPGQGGVNTQYF . TRBV12-3/TRBV12-4 . 15 TRBJ2-3
TGCGCCAGCAGCCAAGGCGGACAGGAAAAGCAGTTCTTC CASSQGGQEKQFF TRBD1 TRBV4-1 . 13 TRBJ2-1
TGTGCCAGCAGCCCAGCTGATTGGGGGTACTACAATGAGCAGTTCTTC CASSPADWGYYNEQFF . TRBV7-3 . 16 TRBJ2-1
TGCGCCAGCAGCCCCACGGGGAGGGGGGGTGAAAAACTGTTTTTT CASSPTGRGGEKLFF . TRBV4-1 . 15 TRBJ1-4
TGTGCCAGCAGCTTAGTCCTACGACAGGGTTCCTACGAGCAGTACTTC CASSLVLRQGSYEQYF TRBD1 TRBV7-2 few 16 TRBJ2-7
TGTGCCAGCAGCTTGGACGGCAGGGTATTTGAGAGTGCAGAGACCCAGTACTTC CASSLDGRVFESAETQYF . TRBV5-5 . 18 TRBJ2-5
TGTGCCATCAGTGAGGACCGAACCTACTATGGCTACACCTTC CAISEDRTYYGYTF . TRBV10-3 once 14 TRBJ1-2
TGCAGTGCTCCCCTAGCGGGAAGGTCCTACAATGAGCAGTTCTTC CSAPLAGRSYNEQFF TRBD2 TRBV20-1 few 15 TRBJ2-1
TGCAGCGTTGAGAGCAGAGACTACGAGCAGTACTTC CSVESRDYEQYF . TRBV29-1 few 12 TRBJ2-7
TGCAGTGCTGCCCCAGCAGGCCTGCCGTCCTACGAGCAGTACTTC CSAAPAGLPSYEQYF . TRBV20-1 . 15 TRBJ2-7
TGTGCCAGCAGCTTAGCAACACAAGAATCCTCCTACGAGCAGTACTTC CASSLATQESSYEQYF . TRBV7-8 . 16 TRBJ2-7
TGCAGTGCTAGAGATCCGTGGGGGACTGGGGCCAACGTCCTGACTTTC CSARDPWGTGANVLTF . TRBV20-1 . 16 TRBJ2-6
TGCAGTGCCCCGAGAGGGGGACACGACTATGGCTACACCTTC CSAPRGGHDYGYTF . TRBV20-1 . 14 TRBJ1-2
TGTGCCAGCAGCGCCGCGATGGAGGGAAACACCATATATTTT CASSAAMEGNTIYF . TRBV9 . 14 TRBJ1-3
TGCGCCAGCAGCTGGCACACAGATACGCAGTATTTT CASSWHTDTQYF . TRBV5-1 . 12 TRBJ2-3
TGTGCCAGCAGTTACAACCGGGACAGGGGAGAGACCCAGTACTTC CASSYNRDRGETQYF TRBD1 TRBV6-2/TRBV6-3 . 15 TRBJ2-5
TGTGCCAGCAGTTCGGGACTAGCAACGCAGTATTTT CASSSGLATQYF TRBD2 TRBV12-3/TRBV12-4 . 12 TRBJ2-3
TGCGCCAGCAGCTTCGGGGGGACGACGAACATTCAGTACTTC CASSFGGTTNIQYF TRBD2 TRBV5-1 . 14 TRBJ2-4
TGTGCCAGCAGCTTTGGGGGGAAAGTCGGTTCACCCCTCCACTTT CASSFGGKVGSPLHF . TRBV7-8 . 15 TRBJ1-6